Shown below are 27 T cell receptor beta chains from a single sample sequenced in a study of cytomegalovirus exposure and HLA in healthy donors. The PCR used 60 Vbeta and 13 Jbeta primers. Here immunoSEQ multiplex PCR was the method, and the copy in TCRdb shows in-frame clones only, minus some. The sample has 150,000 to 200,000 clones; 70% to 80% are singletons. Sequenced: PBMCs. The receptors here all came from a girl between 5 and 17 years old in good health and CMV-seropositive.

Only a few counts were recorded for this clone. The chain carries TRBV6-1 and TRBJ1-5, with TRBD1 matching 9 bases. The germline V gene encodes CDR1 MNHNS and CDR2 SASEGT. The ends lost 4 bases at V and 0 bases at J; junction bases unmatched: 13. The CDR3 contains 19 residues. CDR3 in amino acids: CASSGLWGQGSTSNQPQHF. The CDR3, as DNA: TGTGCCAGCAGTGGTCTGTGGGGACAGGGTTCTACTAGCAATCAGCCCCAGCATTTT.

This rearrangement joins TRBV7-8 to TRBJ2-5; tentatively, D is TRBD2 (6 bases). There are 12 residues in the CDR3. The germline V and J ends were trimmed by 5 bases and 12 bases, with 16 bases remaining between them. CDR1 is SGHVS and CDR2 is FQNEAQ in the germline V gene. CDR3: CASSPKAGDEYF. CDR3 nucleotides: TGTGCCAGCAGCCCTAAAGCGGGTGACGAGTACTTC. Full variable domain (rest looked up from reference TRBV7-8 and TRBJ2-5): GAGVSQSPRYKVAKRGQDVALRCDPISGHVSLFWYQQALGQGPEFLTYFQNEAQLDKSGLPSDRFFAERPEGSVSTLKIQRTQQEDSAVYLCASSPKAGDEYFGPGTRLLVL.

V is TRBV25-1 and J is TRBJ1-1; D is undetermined. The CDR3 contains 15 residues. CDR1 is MGHDK, CDR2 SYGVNS, per germline. The V gene lost 1 base and the J gene lost 1 base, with 10 bases spanning the gap. The CDR3 is CASSESGVGNTEAFF. In nucleotides, the CDR3 is TGTGCCAGCAGTGAATCCGGGGTGGGGAACACTGAAGCTTTCTTT. Drawing the rest from reference TRBV25-1 and TRBJ1-1, the complete variable domain is EADIYQTPRYLVIGTGKKITLECSQTMGHDKMYWYQQDPGMELHLIHYSYGVNSTEKGDLSSESTVSRIRTEHFPLTLESARPSHTSQYLCASSESGVGNTEAFFGQGTRLTVV.

The rearrangement joins TRBV11-2 to TRBJ1-1, with a weak D call TRBD1 (5 bases). The V and J ends lost 1 base and 4 bases respectively, with 10 bases between them. The CDR3 totals 14 residues. Germline CDR1 and CDR2: SGHAT and FQNNGV. The CDR3 coding sequence is TGTGCCAGCAGCTTAGGACAGACGATCACTGAAGCTTTCTTT. Protein: CASSLGQTITEAFF.

The chain employs TRBV19 and TRBJ2-1; 7 bases align to TRBD1. The CDR3 length is 14 residues. V shed 6 bases, J shed 12 bases, and the junction held 14 bases outside the gene matches. Germline lookup yields CDR1 LNHDA and CDR2 SQIVND (reference sequence). The DNA of the CDR3 is TGTGCCAGTAGCTTCAGCTCAGGGGGATCGGTGCAGTTCTTC. Amino acids: CASSFSSGGSVQFF.

J is TRBJ2-2 and V is TRBV5-6; 7 bases line up with TRBD1. CDR1 is SGHDT and CDR2 is YYEEEE in the germline V gene. V shed 4 bases and J 7 bases; nucleotides not matched to a gene: 7. The CDR3 runs 14 residues. CDR3 region: CASSLTGVVGELFF. In DNA form, the CDR3 reads TGTGCCAGCAGCCTCACAGGGGTTGTCGGGGAGCTGTTTTTT. The full variable domain, its missing parts supplied by reference TRBV5-6 and TRBJ2-2, is DAGVTQSPTHLIKTRGQQVTLRCSPKSGHDTVSWYQQALGQGPQFIFQYYEEEERQRGNFPDRFSGHQFPNYSSELNVNALLLGDSALYLCASSLTGVVGELFFGEGSRLTVL.

In its sample, this clone was seen once. The gene calls are TRBV7-2 and TRBJ2-2, with 9 nucleotides matching TRBD2. The germline V gene has CDR1 SGHTA and CDR2 FQGNSA. The CDR3 spans 18 residues. V lost 1 base to trimming and J lost 5 bases; unmatched junction nucleotides: 11. This chain's CDR3 is CASSLVASSGGSTGELFF. The CDR3, as DNA: TGTGCCAGCAGCTTAGTCGCCAGCAGCGGGGGGTCAACCGGGGAGCTGTTTTTT.

This clone has just one count. The chain couples TRBV7-9 to TRBJ2-3; 11 bases are shared with TRBD2. Germline loops: CDR1 SEHNR, CDR2 FQNEAQ (reference sequence). V gave up 5 bases and J gave up 2 bases; unmatched junction bases: 9. The CDR3 runs 17 residues. The CDR3 is CASSPGVAGGHTDTQYF. CDR3 bases: TGTGCCAGCAGCCCCGGTGTAGCGGGGGGGCACACAGATACGCAGTATTTT. The full variable domain, completed using reference TRBV7-9 and TRBJ2-3, is DTGVSQNPRHKITKRGQNVTFRCDPISEHNRLYWYRQTLGQGPEFLTYFQNEAQLEKSRLLSDRFSAERPKGSFSTLEIQRTEQGDSAMYLCASSPGVAGGHTDTQYFGPGTRLTVL.

The chain links TRBV7-9 to TRBJ2-5; perhaps TRBD2 as D (6 bases). V lost 0 bases and J 5 bases, leaving 10 bases between the germline ends. Germline V gene sequence: CDR1 SEHNR, CDR2 FQNEAQ (reference sequence). The CDR3 length is 14 residues. The DNA of the CDR3 is TGTGCCAGCAGCTTAGCGGGACTGGGTGAGACCCAGTACTTC. Encoded protein: CASSLAGLGETQYF.

This clone occurred a few times. This sequence joins TRBV4-3 and TRBJ1-2; D not certain. The V and J ends lost 0 bases and 0 bases respectively, with 11 bases between them. The CDR3 contains 16 residues. Germline values: CDR1 LGHNA, CDR2 YSLEER. CDR3: CASSQDLTGANYGYTF. CDR3 sequence (DNA): TGCGCCAGCAGCCAAGATCTTACGGGAGCTAACTATGGCTACACCTTC.

This sequence joins TRBV19 and TRBJ2-7, with D possibly TRBD2 on 5 matching bases. Germline assignment: CDR1 LNHDA and CDR2 SQIVND (reference sequence). V shed 9 bases and J shed 2 bases, with 14 bases lying between them. The CDR3 covers 13 residues. The CDR3 spells CASSPGSTYEQYF. The CDR3 DNA follows: TGTGCCAGCAGCCCGGGAAGTACCTACGAGCAGTACTTC.

This clone was seen a few times. The chain recombines TRBV6-1 with TRBJ2-3; tentative D call: TRBD2 (7 bases). V was cut by 0 bases and J by 6 bases, with 13 bases left in between. The CDR3 is 15 residues long. In germline, CDR1 is MNHNS, CDR2 SASEGT. The CDR3 protein is CASSEAEGGSDTQYF. The CDR3 region has the DNA TGTGCCAGCAGTGAAGCTGAGGGGGGGTCGGATACGCAGTATTTT.

CDR3 in DNA: TGTGCCAGCAGCCAATCGGGACAGATCACAGATACGCAGTATTTT. It encodes CASSQSGQITDTQYF. The rearrangement joins TRBV5-6 to TRBJ2-3, with 7 bases aligning to TRBD1. Trimming took 4 bases from V and 2 from J; bases not matched to a gene: 7. The CDR3 extends over 15 amino acids. Looked up from germline, CDR1 is SGHDT and CDR2 is YYEEEE.

This clone has more than one count but fewer than ten. This chain uses TRBV11-3 with TRBJ2-2; 9 nucleotides match TRBD2. The J segment lost 5 bases and the V segment lost 5 bases, leaving 9 bases of the junction unmatched. The CDR3 consists of 16 residues. Germline CDR1 and CDR2: SGHNT and YENEEA. The CDR3 region has the DNA TGTGCCAGCAGCCCGAGAGGTCTAGCGGGGACCGGGGAGCTGTTTTTT. Protein sequence: CASSPRGLAGTGELFF. Looking up the rest from reference TRBV11-3 and TRBJ2-2 gives the full variable domain: EAGVVQSPRYKIIEKKQPVAFWCNPISGHNTLYWYLQNLGQGPELLIRYENEEAVDDSQLPKDRFSAERLKGVDSTLKIQPAELGDSAVYLCASSPRGLAGTGELFFGEGSRLTVL.

The CDR3 is CASNTQRASGNTIYF. CDR3 in DNA: TGTGCCAGTAACACCCAGAGGGCCTCTGGAAACACCATATATTTT. J is TRBJ1-3 and V is TRBV19; D gene ambiguous. Germline V CDR1 and CDR2: LNHDA, SQIVND (reference sequence). This CDR3 contains 15 residues. Trimming cost V 7 bases and J 0 bases, with 13 bases left between them. Full variable domain (missing parts from reference TRBV19 and TRBJ1-3): DGGITQSPKYLFRKEGQNVTLSCEQNLNHDAMYWYRQDPGQGLRLIYYSQIVNDFQKGDIAEGYSVSREKKESFPLTVTSAQKNPTAFYLCASNTQRASGNTIYFGEGSWLTVV.

The J gene is TRBJ1-5, the V gene TRBV7-6; possible D gene TRBD1, 6 bases. Trimming stripped 1 base from V and 1 base from J, with 11 bases between. Germline-derived CDR1 and CDR2 are SGHVS and FNYEAQ. The CDR3 has 16 amino acids. The CDR3 DNA is TGTGCCAGCAGCTTAGAACAGGGAGGGAGCAATCAGCCCCAGCATTTT. Protein sequence: CASSLEQGGSNQPQHF. Looking up the rest from reference TRBV7-6 and TRBJ1-5 gives the full variable domain: GAGVSQSPRYKVTKRGQDVALRCDPISGHVSLYWYRQALGQGPEFLTYFNYEAQQDKSGLPNDRFSAERPEGSISTLTIQRTEQRDSAMYRCASSLEQGGSNQPQHFGDGTRLSIL.

The V gene is TRBV5-1, the J gene TRBJ2-5, with D perhaps matching TRBD1 (6 bases). Germline CDR1 and CDR2: SGHRS and YFSETQ. This CDR3 is 16 amino acids long. Trimming took off 3 bases at V and 3 bases at J, with 18 bases between the two ends. CDR3 nucleotide sequence: TGCGCCAGCAGCTGGTATCTCGGGACAACTAAAGAGACCCAGTACTTC. This translates into CASSWYLGTTKETQYF.

The chain has TRBV19 and TRBJ1-5, with TRBD1 matching 9 bases. The CDR3 runs 15 residues. CDR1 LNHDA and CDR2 SQIVND come from the germline V gene (reference sequence). V shed 6 bases, J shed 4 bases, and the junction held 7 bases outside the gene matches. CDR3 region: CASSKEGQGNQPQHF. In DNA form, the CDR3 reads TGTGCCAGTAGCAAGGAGGGACAGGGTAATCAGCCCCAGCATTTT.

The chain combines TRBV27 with TRBJ2-1, with a possible D match to TRBD1 (5 bases). Trimming took off 6 bases at V and 5 bases at J, with 20 bases between the two ends. Germline V gene lookup returns CDR1 MNHEY and CDR2 SMNVEV (reference sequence). This CDR3 is built from 16 residues. The CDR3 protein is CASSPSARQGNNEQFF. In nucleotides, the CDR3 is TGTGCCAGCAGCCCTTCCGCGCGGCAGGGTAACAATGAGCAGTTCTTC.

This sequence joins TRBV19 and TRBJ2-3; D is unclear. This CDR3 contains 13 residues. Per germline, CDR1 LNHDA and CDR2 SQIVND (reference sequence). V was trimmed by 2 bases and J by 5 bases, leaving 8 bases between them. The CDR3, as DNA: TGTGCCAGTAGTATACAGATCCTAGATACGCAGTATTTT. Translated, it gives CASSIQILDTQYF. The full variable domain, in which reference TRBV19 and TRBJ2-3 provide the parts outside the CDR3, is DGGITQSPKYLFRKEGQNVTLSCEQNLNHDAMYWYRQDPGQGLRLIYYSQIVNDFQKGDIAEGYSVSREKKESFPLTVTSAQKNPTAFYLCASSIQILDTQYFGPGTRLTVL.

This sequence joins TRBV11-2 and TRBJ2-7; D not certain. This CDR3 spans 12 amino acids. CDR1 is SGHAT and CDR2 is FQNNGV in the germline V gene. The V end was cut by 5 bases, the J end by 5 bases, with 10 bases between. CDR3 bases: TGTGCCAGCAGCCCCCTGGGCCACGAGCAGTACTTC. This gives the protein CASSPLGHEQYF.

This clone was found a few times. This chain connects TRBV6-1 to TRBJ1-5, with TRBD1 as a possible D gene (5 bases). The germline CDR1 and CDR2 sequences are MNHNS and SASEGT. The CDR3 runs 17 residues. Trimming stripped 0 bases from V and 4 bases from J, with 16 bases between. The CDR3 protein is CASSEALESRVNQPQHF. Written as DNA, the CDR3 is TGTGCCAGCAGTGAAGCGCTCGAGAGCAGGGTAAATCAGCCCCAGCATTTT.

This clone was seen once. The gene calls are TRBV7-2 and TRBJ2-7; TRBD1 agrees at 11 bases. Unmatched junction bases numbered 6, after V lost 5 bases and J lost 6 bases. The CDR3 totals 14 residues. CDR1 is SGHTA and CDR2 is FQGNSA in the germline V gene. CDR3 nucleotide sequence: TGTGCCAGCAGCGTGGGACAGGGGGTGAGCGAGCAGTACTTC. This gives the protein CASSVGQGVSEQYF.

The gene calls are TRBV7-9 and TRBJ1-3, with D uncertain. V was clipped by 5 bases and J by 0 bases, with 11 bases between them. This CDR3 spans 15 amino acids. The germline V gene has CDR1 SEHNR and CDR2 FQNEAQ (reference sequence). The DNA for the CDR3 is TGTGCCAGCAGCCTTGGGCTGAACTCTGGAAACACCATATATTTT. Translated: CASSLGLNSGNTIYF.

The chain is built from TRBV5-6 and TRBJ1-1; D is perhaps TRBD1 (5 bases). Trimming shortened V by 4 bases and J by 4 bases, and 11 bases separated the two germline ends. Germline CDR1 and CDR2: SGHDT and YYEEEE. The CDR3 runs to 13 residues. The CDR3 reads CASSPGVGTEAFF. CDR3 sequence (DNA): TGTGCCAGCAGCCCGGGGGTGGGCACTGAAGCTTTCTTT. The variable domain in full, completed from reference TRBV5-6 and TRBJ1-1, reads DAGVTQSPTHLIKTRGQQVTLRCSPKSGHDTVSWYQQALGQGPQFIFQYYEEEERQRGNFPDRFSGHQFPNYSSELNVNALLLGDSALYLCASSPGVGTEAFFGQGTRLTVV.

The table lists this clone with a few counts. The V and J genes are TRBV2 and TRBJ1-2; 9 nucleotides align to TRBD1. The CDR3 spans 13 residues. Germline V lookup: CDR1 SNHLY, CDR2 FYNNEI. J lost 6 bases, V lost 8 bases, and 7 bases had no gene match. The CDR3 region is CASVRQGVDGYTF. The DNA of the CDR3 is TGTGCCAGCGTGCGACAGGGGGTCGATGGCTACACCTTC.

This chain links TRBV18 with TRBJ2-7, with D tentatively TRBD1 (5 bases). This CDR3 has 13 residues. Germline CDR1 is KGHSH and CDR2 is LQKENI. V was cut by 1 base and J by 4 bases, with 8 bases left in between. CDR3 sequence reads: CASSPQQEYEQYF. In DNA, the CDR3 is TGTGCCAGCTCACCACAACAGGAGTACGAGCAGTACTTC.